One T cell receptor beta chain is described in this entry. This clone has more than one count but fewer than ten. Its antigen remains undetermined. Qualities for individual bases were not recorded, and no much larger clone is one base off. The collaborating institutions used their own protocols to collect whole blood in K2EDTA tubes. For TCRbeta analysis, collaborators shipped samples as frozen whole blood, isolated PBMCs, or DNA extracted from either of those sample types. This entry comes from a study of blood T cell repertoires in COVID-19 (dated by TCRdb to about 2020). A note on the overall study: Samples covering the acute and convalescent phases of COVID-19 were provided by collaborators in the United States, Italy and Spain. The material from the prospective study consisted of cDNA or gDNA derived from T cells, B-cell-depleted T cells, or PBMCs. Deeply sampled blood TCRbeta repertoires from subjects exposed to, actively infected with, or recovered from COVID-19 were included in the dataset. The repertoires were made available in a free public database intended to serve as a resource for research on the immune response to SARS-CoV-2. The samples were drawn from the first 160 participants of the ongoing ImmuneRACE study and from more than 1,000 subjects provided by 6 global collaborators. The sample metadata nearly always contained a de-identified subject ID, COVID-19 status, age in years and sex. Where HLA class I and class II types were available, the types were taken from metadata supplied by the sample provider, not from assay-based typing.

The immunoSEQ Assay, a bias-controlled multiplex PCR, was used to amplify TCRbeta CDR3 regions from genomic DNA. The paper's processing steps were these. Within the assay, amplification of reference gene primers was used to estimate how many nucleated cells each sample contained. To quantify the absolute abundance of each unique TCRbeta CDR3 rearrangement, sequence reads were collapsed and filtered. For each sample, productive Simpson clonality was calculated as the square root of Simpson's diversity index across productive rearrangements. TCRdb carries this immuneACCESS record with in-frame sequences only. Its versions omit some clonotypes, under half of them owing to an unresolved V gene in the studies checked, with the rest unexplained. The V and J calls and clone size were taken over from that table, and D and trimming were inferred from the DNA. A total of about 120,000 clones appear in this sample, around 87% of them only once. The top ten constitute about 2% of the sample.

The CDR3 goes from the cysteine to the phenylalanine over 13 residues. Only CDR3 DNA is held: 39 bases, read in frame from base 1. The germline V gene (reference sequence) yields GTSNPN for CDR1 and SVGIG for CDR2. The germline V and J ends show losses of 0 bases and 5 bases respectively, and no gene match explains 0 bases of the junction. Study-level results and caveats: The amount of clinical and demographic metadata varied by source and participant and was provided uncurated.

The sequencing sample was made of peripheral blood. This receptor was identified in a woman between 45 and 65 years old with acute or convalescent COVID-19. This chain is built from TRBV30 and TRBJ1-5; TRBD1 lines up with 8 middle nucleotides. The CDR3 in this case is CAWSVQGDQPQHF. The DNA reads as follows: TGTGCCTGGAGTGTACAGGGGGATCAGCCCCAGCATTTT.